The clone carrying this TCR beta chain appeared a single time. As yet, its antigen is unknown. TCRdb's copy holds only in-frame clones and misses some; the assay was immunoSEQ multiplex PCR. The sample carries 2,500,000 or so clones, over 85% recorded once. This specimen comes from a study of shared clonotypes between healthy human individuals. The study's findings and limits: Approximately 5.3% was the fraction of naive CD4 clonotypes found shared across a few donors. Inspection by rarefaction showed sorted-subset sequencing to be incomplete despite large depth.

The V gene's germline CDR1 is MNHEY and CDR2 SVGAGI. Trimming at V came to 2 bases and at J to 4 bases, leaving 3 bases not matched to a gene. The CDR3 runs 14 residues. The gene calls are TRBV6-5 and TRBJ1-1, with 8 bases lining up with TRBD1. Sequenced input: naive CD4+ T cells from PBMCs. As for subset: CD45RA+ positively selected. This clonotype originated in a man between 18 and 35 years old in good health. Some clones in this sample may be carry-over from other donors' samples. DNA of the CDR3: TGTGCCAGCAGTTACCACAGGGGGGGCACTGAAGCTTTCTTT. This gives the protein CASSYHRGGTEAFF.